The 10 T cell receptor beta chains presented below share a single source sample, sequenced in a study of T-cell reconstitution after alpha-beta-depleted transplantation in children. A library of TCRbeta sequences, prepared with unique molecular identifiers, was generated. TCRdb fed the PCR reads into MiXCR, producing one record per CDR3 protein. The data hold 75,000 to 100,000 distinct CDR3 sequences, with roughly 8.3% observed a single time. Specimen: PBMCs from the stem cell graft donor, collected from the stem cell graft. These receptors all stem from a human donor who donated a stem cell graft to a child with congenital amegakaryocytic thrombocytopenia.

This clonotype was counted ten times or more. The gene calls are TRBV6-5 and TRBJ1-4; maybe TRBD1 (5 bases). V gave up 0 bases and J gave up 11 bases, with 13 bases separating them. The germline V gene has CDR1 MNHEY and CDR2 SVGAGI. There are 14 residues in the CDR3. The CDR3 sequence: CASSYSGGGGKLFF. The CDR3, as DNA: TGTGCCAGCAGTTACTCCGGGGGGGGTGGCAAACTGTTTTTT.

This clonotype was observed at least ten times. A junction end diverges from the germline sequence, so it may reflect a read error. The chain carries TRBV4-2 and TRBJ2-2, with TRBD1 matching over 8 bases. The CDR3 spans 17 residues. CDR1 LGHNA and CDR2 YNFKEQ come from the germline V gene. CDR3 in amino acids: CASSQYSGGMNPGELFF. The CDR3 DNA reads as TGTGCCAGCAGCCAGTACTCAGGGGGCATGAACCCCGGGGAGCTGTTTTTT.

On this clonotype itself: It may be a read error: a sequence one base away is much more abundant. The chain recombines TRBV12-3 or TRBV12-4 with TRBJ2-6, with 8 bases fitting TRBD1. The CDR3 runs 16 residues. The CDR3 spells CASSLRQGTGANGLTF. Here the CDR3 DNA reads TGTGCCAGCAGTCTAAGACAGGGGACTGGGGCCAACGGCCTGACTTTC.

Notes on this clonotype: The junction departs from the called germline gene at one end, perhaps through a read error. The chain couples TRBV7-9 to TRBJ1-2; 7 bases fit TRBD1. Germline lookup yields CDR1 SEHNR and CDR2 FQNEAQ (reference sequence). CDR3 length equals 14 residues. CDR3 loop: CASSSPDRVPHPIF. CDR3 DNA sequence: TGTGCCAGCAGCTCCCCCGACAGGGTTCCTCATCCCATCTTC.

This clonotype has a count of ten or more. The chain has TRBV12-3 or TRBV12-4 and TRBJ2-4, with a weak D call TRBD2 (7 bases). V was trimmed by 3 bases and J by 9 bases, leaving 12 bases between them. The CDR3 contains 13 residues. CDR3 sequence: CASSLGGQGIQYF. The CDR3 DNA is TGTGCCAGCAGTTTGGGGGGGCAGGGCATTCAGTACTTC.

The chain joins TRBV12-3 or TRBV12-4 to TRBJ1-1; D possibly corresponds to TRBD1 (6 bases). CDR3 length equals 13 residues. Trimming took off 5 bases at V and 4 bases at J, with 11 bases between the two ends. The CDR3 nucleotides read TGTGCCAGCAGTAGGGGGACTGTCACTGAAGCTTTCTTT. Its translation: CASSRGTVTEAFF.

This chain connects TRBV5-1 to TRBJ1-1; D unclear. The V gene lost 0 bases and the J gene lost 1 base, with 10 bases spanning the gap. This CDR3 is 15 amino acids long. CDR1 is SGHRS and CDR2 is YFSETQ in the germline V gene. The CDR3 spells CASSLGTERNTEAFF. The DNA for the CDR3 is TGCGCCAGCAGCTTGGGGACGGAGAGGAACACTGAAGCTTTCTTT.

In this sample, this clonotype turned up many times. V usage is TRBV30 and J usage is TRBJ1-2; D is possibly TRBD1 (5 bases). Germline CDR1 is GTSNPN and CDR2 is SVGIG (reference sequence). This CDR3 spans 14 amino acids. The V end lost 0 bases, the J end lost 4 bases, and 12 bases lay between the germline ends. CDR3 sequence: CAWSVPGGAYGYTF. The CDR3 DNA is TGTGCCTGGAGTGTACCGGGAGGGGCCTATGGCTACACCTTC.

This clonotype is labeled as medium-sized. The chain combines TRBV7-8 with TRBJ2-3; 7 bases match TRBD2. The V segment lost 2 bases and the J segment 4 bases; nucleotides outside the gene matches: 3. Germline V gene sequence: CDR1 SGHVS, CDR2 FQNEAQ. This CDR3 spans 14 amino acids. In DNA form, the CDR3 reads TGTGCCAGCAGCTTACAGCGGGGCCCAGATACGCAGTATTTT. Residues: CASSLQRGPDTQYF.

This clonotype occurred many times. The rearrangement joins TRBV5-1 to TRBJ2-5; TRBD2 might be the D (5 bases). Germline V lookup: CDR1 SGHRS, CDR2 YFSETQ. Deletions cut 2 bases from V and 1 base from J, with 9 bases between. The CDR3 extends over 14 amino acids. Here the CDR3 DNA reads TGCGCCAGCAGCTTTCAGACTACCCAAGAGACCCAGTACTTC. Translated: CASSFQTTQETQYF.